The 6 T cell receptor beta chains listed next were all sequenced from one sample in a study of T cell responses to AZD1222 COVID-19 vaccine. Profiled with immunoSEQ multiplex PCR; TCRdb holds only in-frame clones, not every one. The sample yields around 86,000 clones, 85% to 90% seen once. The sequencing here drew on peripheral blood, taken on day 0 of AZD1222 vaccination. The receptors shown here come from an adult in good health.

This clone turned up a few times. The chain employs TRBV11-2 and TRBJ2-3; the D gene could be TRBD1 or TRBD2 (5 bases each). Trimming stripped 6 bases from V and 0 bases from J, with 10 bases between. Germline lookup yields CDR1 SGHAT and CDR2 FQNNGV. The CDR3 sequence is 14 residues long. The CDR3 sequence: CASRPWGSTDTQYF. CDR3 bases: TGTGCCAGCAGACCGTGGGGGAGCACAGATACGCAGTATTTT.

V usage is TRBV13 and J usage is TRBJ2-2; D may be TRBD2 (7 bases). Looked up from germline, CDR1 is PRHDT and CDR2 is FYEKMQ (reference sequence). This CDR3 region has 18 residues. Trimming took off 5 bases at V and 0 bases at J, with 19 bases between the two ends. The CDR3 spells CASSRLTGGGANTGELFF. CDR3 DNA: TGTGCCAGCAGCCGCCTGACGGGCGGGGGCGCGAACACCGGGGAGCTGTTTTTT.

The chain employs TRBV9 and TRBJ1-3; TRBD1 is a possible D gene (5 bases). Germline V lookup: CDR1 SGDLS, CDR2 YYNGEE. Trimming shortened V by 3 bases and J by 0 bases, and 10 bases separated the two germline ends. CDR3 size: 15 residues. CDR3 sequence: CASSGGHHSGNTIYF. CDR3 DNA sequence: TGTGCCAGCAGCGGTGGACACCACTCTGGAAACACCATATATTTT.

The CDR3 loop is CASSVEGINSPLHF. DNA for the CDR3: TGTGCCAGCAGCGTAGAAGGGATCAATTCACCCCTCCACTTT. The chain employs TRBV9 and TRBJ1-6; no definite D call. The ends were cut back, 0 bases at V and 7 bases at J, with 8 bases in the middle. The CDR3 has 14 residues. Per the germline V gene, CDR1 is SGDLS and CDR2 is YYNGEE.

The V call is TRBV7-2, the J call TRBJ1-5, with D tentatively TRBD1 (6 bases). This CDR3 is built from 14 residues. Deletions cut 7 bases from V and 3 bases from J, with 13 bases between. Germline values: CDR1 SGHTA, CDR2 FQGNSA. In DNA form, the CDR3 reads TGTGCCAGCACCGACCAGGGGATCAATCAGCCCCAGCATTTT. Translating gives CASTDQGINQPQHF.

The genes are TRBV12-5 and TRBJ2-5, with D possibly called TRBD1 or TRBD2 (7 bases each). Germline V gene lookup returns CDR1 LGHNT and CDR2 FRNRAP. V was shortened by 3 bases and J by 5 bases, with 22 bases between the two germline ends. The CDR3 length is 17 residues. CDR3 in DNA: TGTGCTAGTGGTTTCGGGGGGCCGATACAGGGGACTGAGACCCAGTACTTC. It is translated as CASGFGGPIQGTETQYF.